This TCR beta chain was retrieved from a study of beta chain features in type 1 diabetes. Findings and caveats of the study: For patients, the naive, central memory and Treg TCRB repertoires appeared more alike than for healthy donors.

The ends lost 6 bases at V and 2 bases at J; junction bases unmatched: 6. Germline V CDR1 and CDR2: SGHTA, FQGNSA. The CDR3 length is 14 residues. The count of this clone is one. Its antigen remains unidentified. Reverse transcription of all isolated RNA meant that expressed TCRB transcripts were sequenced. Regulatory, naive and central memory T cell samples averaged approximately 3.4 million reads. TCRdb's table, derived via immunoSEQ multiplex PCR, lists solely in-frame clones and lacks some. The sample has 140,000 to 150,000 clones, about 51% seen once. A single heparinised draw of around 110 mL on average was taken per donor.

What was sequenced was Tregs from blood. The V call is TRBV7-2, the J call TRBJ1-1, with TRBD1 matching 7 bases. The receptor was derived from a man between 18 and 35 years old in good health. CDR3 in amino acids: CASRRTGDNTEAFF. The CDR3, as DNA: TGTGCCAGCAGACGGACAGGAGATAACACTGAAGCTTTCTTT.